One and the same sample provided the 20 T cell receptor beta chains below, sequenced in a study of cytomegalovirus exposure and HLA in healthy donors. The PCR made use of 60 Vbeta and 13 Jbeta primers. Profiling relied on immunoSEQ multiplex PCR, and the TCRdb table lists in-frame clones only, not all of them. This sample has hundreds of thousands of clones, with around 76% found just once. Sequences were obtained from PBMCs. These receptors all stem from a man between 35 and 55 years old in good health and CMV-seropositive.

The chain is built from TRBV7-9 and TRBJ2-7; 11 nucleotides agree with TRBD2. There are 15 residues in the CDR3. Germline trimming cut 4 bases from V and 3 bases from J; bases unmatched to any gene: 5. Germline V lookup: CDR1 SEHNR, CDR2 FQNEAQ (reference sequence). The CDR3 is CASSSKGLAVYEQYF. The CDR3 coding sequence is TGTGCCAGCAGCTCAAAGGGACTAGCGGTCTACGAGCAGTACTTC.

The J gene is TRBJ1-1, the V gene TRBV5-6; no definite D call. This CDR3 comprises 13 residues. The germline gives CDR1 SGHDT, CDR2 YYEEEE. Trimming took off 2 bases at V and 1 base at J, with 6 bases between the two ends. The CDR3 nucleotides read TGTGCCAGCAGCTTTTCGGGGAACACTGAAGCTTTCTTT. Translation gives CASSFSGNTEAFF.

The genes are TRBV9 and TRBJ2-7, with 11 bases that match TRBD2. The ends lost 3 bases at V and 4 bases at J; junction bases unmatched: 9. The germline V gene has CDR1 SGDLS and CDR2 YYNGEE. The CDR3 runs to 16 residues. The CDR3 DNA follows: TGTGCCAGCAGCGAAACCGGGACTAGCGGAACATACGAGCAGTACTTC. Its protein is CASSETGTSGTYEQYF.

The V call is TRBV27, the J call TRBJ1-2; D is perhaps TRBD1 (6 bases). Germline lookup yields CDR1 MNHEY and CDR2 SMNVEV (reference sequence). The CDR3 is made up of 15 amino acids. V lost 0 bases to trimming and J lost 3 bases, with 11 bases between them. DNA of the CDR3: TGTGCCAGCAGTTTATCGCAGGGGTATTACTATGGCTACACCTTC. This sequence encodes CASSLSQGYYYGYTF.

The CDR3 spells CAWSARTGGYQPQHF. CDR3 nucleotide sequence: TGTGCCTGGAGTGCACGGACAGGGGGATATCAGCCCCAGCATTTT. The chain recombines TRBV30 with TRBJ1-5, with 10 bases aligning to TRBD1. The CDR3 extends over 15 amino acids. Germline trimming cut 1 base from V and 5 bases from J; bases unmatched to any gene: 5. Germline V lookup: CDR1 GTSNPN, CDR2 SVGIG (reference sequence).

The J gene is TRBJ2-2, the V gene TRBV10-1; D unresolved. The CDR3 sequence is 16 residues long. Trimming stripped 3 bases from V and 1 base from J, with 12 bases between. Germline CDR1 WNHNN, CDR2 SYGVQD (reference sequence). The CDR3 region is CASSDSLDWNTGELFF. The CDR3 DNA reads as TGCGCCAGCAGTGACAGTCTAGACTGGAACACCGGGGAGCTGTTTTTT.

The rearrangement uses TRBV19 and TRBJ1-4, with 7 bases aligning to TRBD1. This CDR3 contains 16 residues. The trim removed 1 base at V and 2 bases at J, leaving 4 bases unmatched. Germline V CDR1 and CDR2: LNHDA, SQIVND (reference sequence). The CDR3 coding sequence is TGTGCCAGTAGTATAGTATCGACAGGGACTAATGAAAAACTGTTTTTT. This translates into CASSIVSTGTNEKLFF.

The gene calls are TRBV19 and TRBJ1-1; perhaps TRBD1 as D (6 bases). Germline-derived CDR1 and CDR2 are LNHDA and SQIVND (reference sequence). V lost 7 bases to trimming and J lost 0 bases, with 12 bases between them. The CDR3 sequence is 14 residues long. CDR3 nucleotide sequence: TGTGCCAGTACCCCGACAGGCCTGAACACTGAAGCTTTCTTT. Translation gives CASTPTGLNTEAFF.

The chain uses TRBV5-4 and TRBJ1-1; possibly TRBD1 for D (6 bases). V was cut by 2 bases and J by 0 bases, with 14 bases left in between. The CDR3 has 16 residues. Germline assignment: CDR1 SGHNT and CDR2 YYREEE (reference sequence). The CDR3 DNA follows: TGTGCCAGCAGCTTTGGGGTGGGGGACATGAACACTGAAGCTTTCTTT. As protein: CASSFGVGDMNTEAFF.

This clone showed up just a few times. V and J are TRBV7-9 and TRBJ2-2, with 7 bases fitting TRBD1. The CDR3 is 18 residues long. CDR1 is SEHNR, CDR2 FQNEAQ, per germline (reference sequence). The junction had 11 bases not matched to a gene; V was cut back by 3 bases and J by 1 base. CDR3 in DNA: TGTGCCAGCAGCTTCAGGGGGTACGGCGAGAGGAACACCGGGGAGCTGTTTTTT. It is translated as CASSFRGYGERNTGELFF.

The gene calls are TRBV11-3 and TRBJ2-1, with 11 nucleotides matching TRBD2. V trimming: 5 bases; J trimming: 7 bases; junction bases outside the gene matches: 7. Germline CDR1 reads SGHNT; CDR2 reads YENEEA. This CDR3 spans 15 amino acids. This CDR3 is CASSLLAGVFNEQFF. CDR3 bases: TGTGCCAGCAGCCTACTAGCGGGAGTGTTTAATGAGCAGTTCTTC.

The sample holds a few counts of this clone. The chain has TRBV6-6 and TRBJ1-1; the match to TRBD1 covers 7 bases. J gave up 3 bases and V 7 bases, and 2 bases lay outside the gene matches. The germline V gene has CDR1 MNHNY and CDR2 SVGAGI (reference sequence). This CDR3 has 12 amino acids. CDR3 DNA: TGTGCCAGCACCAGGGGGGACACTGAAGCTTTCTTT. Translation gives CASTRGDTEAFF.

This chain uses TRBV5-1 with TRBJ2-7; D is possibly TRBD1 (6 bases). Trimming pared 0 bases from V and 3 bases from J, leaving 10 bases between. CDR3 size: 14 residues. Per the germline V gene, CDR1 is SGHRS and CDR2 is YFSETQ. The DNA for the CDR3 is TGCGCCAGCAGCTTGGTCCTGACAGGCTACGAGCAGTACTTC. It yields the protein CASSLVLTGYEQYF.

V is TRBV5-1 and J is TRBJ1-4, with D perhaps TRBD1 (5 bases). Trimming removed 0 bases from V and 7 bases from J, with 13 bases in between. CDR3 length equals 15 residues. CDR1 is SGHRS and CDR2 is YFSETQ in the germline V gene. CDR3: CASSLAIGGGEKLFF. Written as DNA, the CDR3 is TGCGCCAGCAGCTTGGCCATCGGGGGGGGTGAAAAACTGTTTTTT.

The chain employs TRBV6-5 and TRBJ2-7; 12 bases agree with TRBD2. V shed 2 bases, J shed 4 bases, and the junction held 6 bases outside the gene matches. This CDR3 comprises 16 residues. The germline gives CDR1 MNHEY, CDR2 SVGAGI. CDR3 protein: CASSYGLLAGGYEQYF. CDR3 DNA sequence: TGTGCCAGCAGTTACGGGCTACTAGCGGGAGGATACGAGCAGTACTTC.

This chain connects TRBV5-6 to TRBJ2-7; D may be TRBD2 (5 bases). The V end was cut by 4 bases, the J end by 6 bases, with 14 bases between. This CDR3 is built from 13 residues. CDR1 is SGHDT and CDR2 is YYEEEE in the germline V gene. CDR3 loop: CASSLDSSPEQYF. In DNA form, the CDR3 reads TGTGCCAGCAGCCTGGACTCCTCCCCCGAGCAGTACTTC.

The J gene is TRBJ2-1, the V gene TRBV27; TRBD1 might be the D (6 bases). Trimming pared 6 bases from V and 10 bases from J, leaving 13 bases between. Germline V CDR1 and CDR2: MNHEY, SMNVEV (reference sequence). This CDR3 contains 12 residues. CDR3 sequence reads: CASRHRVGEQFF. CDR3 nucleotides: TGTGCCAGCAGGCACAGGGTAGGGGAGCAGTTCTTC.

This clone was seen a single time. The rearrangement joins TRBV4-1 to TRBJ1-5, with 7 bases matching TRBD1. The CDR3 has 15 residues. V trimming: 4 bases; J trimming: 2 bases; junction bases outside the gene matches: 5. Germline CDR1 is MGHRA and CDR2 is YSYEKL. The chain's CDR3 is CASSRGGAGNQPQHF. CDR3 in DNA: TGCGCCAGCAGCCGAGGGGGCGCGGGCAATCAGCCCCAGCATTTT.

V and J are TRBV19 and TRBJ1-5, with TRBD1 matching over 7 bases. The CDR3 has 13 residues. Germline V gene sequence: CDR1 LNHDA, CDR2 SQIVND (reference sequence). The V and J ends lost 6 bases and 6 bases, in that order; junction bases with no gene match: 5. The CDR3 region is CASRPQGSQPQHF. For the CDR3, the DNA is TGTGCCAGTAGACCACAGGGGAGTCAGCCCCAGCATTTT.

V and J are TRBV27 and TRBJ2-1; the D gene is possibly TRBD2 (5 bases). Trimming left V 4 bases short and J 8 bases short, with 12 bases between. Germline V CDR1 and CDR2: MNHEY, SMNVEV (reference sequence). The CDR3 has 13 residues. The CDR3 region has the DNA TGTGCCAGCAGTTACTCTAGCTTCCATGAGCAGTTCTTC. The encoded protein is CASSYSSFHEQFF.